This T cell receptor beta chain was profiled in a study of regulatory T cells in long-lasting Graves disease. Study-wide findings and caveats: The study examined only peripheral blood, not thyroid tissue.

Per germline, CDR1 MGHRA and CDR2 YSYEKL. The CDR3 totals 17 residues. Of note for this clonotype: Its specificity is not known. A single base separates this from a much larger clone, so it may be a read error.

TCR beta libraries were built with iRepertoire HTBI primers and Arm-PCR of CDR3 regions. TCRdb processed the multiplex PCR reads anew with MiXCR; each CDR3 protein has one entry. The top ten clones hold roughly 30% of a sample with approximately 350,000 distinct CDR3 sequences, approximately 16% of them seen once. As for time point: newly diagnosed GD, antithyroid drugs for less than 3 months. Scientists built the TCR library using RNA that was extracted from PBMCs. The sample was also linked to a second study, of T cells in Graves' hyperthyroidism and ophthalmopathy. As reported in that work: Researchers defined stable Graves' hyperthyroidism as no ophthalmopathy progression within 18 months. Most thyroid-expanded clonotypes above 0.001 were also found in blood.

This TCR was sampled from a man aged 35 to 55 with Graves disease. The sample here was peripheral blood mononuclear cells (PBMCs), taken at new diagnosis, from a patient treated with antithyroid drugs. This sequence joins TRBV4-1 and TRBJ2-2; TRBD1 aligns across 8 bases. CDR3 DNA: TGCACCAGCAGCAGCGGCAGGGACAGGAGATATATCGGGGAGCTGTTTTTT. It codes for CTSSSGRDRRYIGELFF.